These 32 T cell receptor beta chains share one sample of origin, sequenced in a study of blood T cell repertoires in COVID-19. Clones were sequenced by immunoSEQ multiplex PCR, and TCRdb holds only the in-frame ones, with some missing. The table includes around 250,000 clones, 86% detected once. Sequencing was carried out using PBMCs or T cells enriched from blood (not recorded which). The receptors stem from a woman aged 45-65 years who had recovered from COVID-19.

The table lists this clone with a count of one. The chain uses TRBV28 and TRBJ2-7; 10 nucleotides align to TRBD2. This CDR3 has 17 residues. J was trimmed by 1 base and V by 2 bases; bases with no gene match: 8. Germline lookup yields CDR1 MDHEN and CDR2 SYDVKM. CDR3 in amino acids: CASSLTSGTAGSYEQYF. The CDR3 DNA follows: TGTGCCAGCAGTTTAACTAGCGGGACGGCAGGTTCCTACGAGCAGTACTTC.

The J gene is TRBJ2-1, the V gene TRBV7-2; tentatively, D is TRBD2 (6 bases). This CDR3 has 14 amino acids. V was shortened by 3 bases and J by 7 bases, with 13 bases between the two germline ends. Germline-derived CDR1 and CDR2 are SGHTA and FQGNSA. CDR3 amino acids: CASSFGGTKNEQFF. The CDR3 coding sequence is TGTGCCAGCAGCTTCGGGGGAACTAAAAATGAGCAGTTCTTC.

This clone showed up just a few times. The genes are TRBV30 and TRBJ1-3; D might be TRBD1 (5 bases). The V end lost 4 bases, the J end lost 1 base, and 11 bases lay between the germline ends. The CDR3 runs 14 residues. The germline V gene encodes CDR1 GTSNPN and CDR2 SVGIG (reference sequence). This CDR3 reads CAWKTPGSGNTIYF. In DNA, the CDR3 is TGTGCCTGGAAGACCCCAGGGTCTGGAAACACCATATATTTT.

The CDR3 spells CASSSDRGYGYTF. The CDR3 DNA reads as TGTGCCAGCAGCTCGGACAGGGGATACGGCTACACCTTC. V gene TRBV2 combines with J gene TRBJ1-2, with TRBD1 identical over 9 bases. J gave up 8 bases and V 6 bases, and 7 bases lay outside the gene matches. Germline V gene lookup returns CDR1 SNHLY and CDR2 FYNNEI. There are 13 residues in the CDR3.

The chain couples TRBV7-9 to TRBJ1-5, with D possibly matching TRBD1 (6 bases). This CDR3 is 18 amino acids long. Per the germline V gene, CDR1 is SEHNR and CDR2 is FQNEAQ (reference sequence). The V gene lost 4 bases and the J gene lost 0 bases, with 19 bases spanning the gap. CDR3 coding DNA: TGTGCCAGCAGCTCGGAAAAATTCCAGGGGCTTAGCAATCAGCCCCAGCATTTT. The encoded protein is CASSSEKFQGLSNQPQHF.

The CDR3 protein is CASSLDRQETQYF. The CDR3 DNA sequence: TGTGCCAGTAGTTTGGACAGACAAGAGACCCAGTACTTC. The chain carries TRBV19 and TRBJ2-5; a possible D gene is TRBD1 (6 bases). This CDR3 has 13 amino acids. Trimming pared 5 bases from V and 2 bases from J, leaving 9 bases between. Germline loops: CDR1 LNHDA, CDR2 SQIVND (reference sequence).

The chain carries TRBV15 and TRBJ1-4; D unclear. Germline lookup yields CDR1 LNHNV and CDR2 YYDKDF (reference sequence). The CDR3 has 13 amino acids. The V end was cut by 0 bases, the J end by 8 bases, with 7 bases between. The CDR3 DNA sequence: TGTGCCACCAGCAGAGATCTTGCGGAAAAACTGTTTTTT. Protein product: CATSRDLAEKLFF.

This CDR3 is CASSEWTGRDEKLFF. CDR3 nucleotide sequence: TGTGCCAGCAGCGAATGGACAGGGAGAGATGAAAAACTGTTTTTT. This sequence joins TRBV7-9 and TRBJ1-4; TRBD1 matches at 8 bases. Trimming at V came to 5 bases and at J to 6 bases, leaving 8 bases not matched to a gene. This CDR3 has 15 amino acids. The germline CDR1 and CDR2 sequences are SEHNR and FQNEAQ (reference sequence).

The CDR3: CASSQDPGSLYEQYF. The CDR3 region has the DNA TGTGCCAGCAGCCAAGATCCAGGGTCCCTTTACGAGCAGTACTTC. The genes are TRBV3-1 (or the pseudogene TRBV3-2) and TRBJ2-7; a weak D match, TRBD1 (5 bases). Trimming pared 0 bases from V and 4 bases from J, leaving 13 bases between. CDR1 is LGHDT, CDR2 YNNKEL, per germline (reference sequence). The CDR3 has 15 residues.

V is TRBV5-1 and J is TRBJ2-3; 13 bases match TRBD2. Germline V gives CDR1 SGHRS, CDR2 YFSETQ. The CDR3 extends over 16 amino acids. V dropped 2 bases and J dropped 3; count of bases not matched to a gene: 3. CDR3 loop: CASSLQLAGGTDTQYF. In nucleotides, the CDR3 is TGCGCCAGCAGCTTACAACTAGCGGGAGGGACAGATACGCAGTATTTT.

The V gene is TRBV2, the J gene TRBJ1-5; no reliable D call. This CDR3 comprises 13 residues. V was clipped by 4 bases and J by 1 base, with 5 bases between them. Germline loops: CDR1 SNHLY, CDR2 FYNNEI. The CDR3 loop reads CASSAPSNQPQHF. The CDR3 DNA is TGTGCCAGCAGTGCCCCGAGCAATCAGCCCCAGCATTTT.

Only a few counts were recorded for this clone. The J gene is TRBJ1-2, the V gene TRBV11-2; D gene ambiguous. This CDR3 has 15 residues. Germline loops: CDR1 SGHAT, CDR2 FQNNGV. Between the trimmed V and J ends, which lost 2 bases and 3 bases, there was a span of 13 bases. The CDR3 region is CASSLPGSNHYGYTF. The CDR3 bases are TGTGCCAGCAGCTTACCGGGGTCTAACCACTATGGCTACACCTTC.

The V gene is TRBV13, the J gene TRBJ1-6, with 7 bases identical to TRBD1. The V gene's germline CDR1 is PRHDT and CDR2 FYEKMQ (reference sequence). With 4 bases clipped from V and 0 bases from J, the junction kept 9 bases outside the gene matches. The CDR3 sequence is 18 residues long. The CDR3 DNA sequence: TGTGCCAGCAGCTCCACCCGGAAGGGGGCCTCCTATAATTCACCCCTCCACTTT. Its protein product is CASSSTRKGASYNSPLHF.

This clone has only one observation. The rearrangement uses TRBV11-3 and TRBJ1-6; 9 bases line up with TRBD1. CDR3 length: 14 amino acids. Trimming at V came to 5 bases and at J to 8 bases, leaving 4 bases not matched to a gene. The germline V gene encodes CDR1 SGHNT and CDR2 YENEEA. CDR3 residues: CASSETGGDSPLHF. The CDR3 nucleotides read TGTGCCAGCAGCGAGACAGGGGGGGATTCACCCCTCCACTTT. Combining the CDR3 with reference TRBV11-3 and TRBJ1-6 gives the whole variable domain EAGVVQSPRYKIIEKKQPVAFWCNPISGHNTLYWYLQNLGQGPELLIRYENEEAVDDSQLPKDRFSAERLKGVDSTLKIQPAELGDSAVYLCASSETGGDSPLHFGNGTRLTVT.

This chain connects TRBV28 to TRBJ2-7; 8 nucleotides agree with TRBD2. CDR3 length equals 16 residues. J lost 7 bases, V lost 5 bases, and 16 bases had no gene match. From germline, CDR1 is MDHEN and CDR2 SYDVKM. The CDR3 loop reads CASSAKSGLGPKEQYF. The CDR3 DNA reads TGTGCCAGCAGTGCTAAGTCGGGACTAGGGCCCAAGGAGCAGTACTTC.

In its sample, this clone was seen a few times. The rearrangement uses TRBV9 and TRBJ2-1, with 8 bases matching TRBD1. This CDR3 comprises 17 residues. CDR1 and CDR2 from the germline V gene are SGDLS and YYNGEE. The V segment lost 0 bases and the J segment 4 bases; nucleotides outside the gene matches: 9. The CDR3: CASSVVSLGQAYNEQFF. CDR3 in DNA: TGTGCCAGCAGCGTAGTCTCGCTGGGACAGGCATACAATGAGCAGTTCTTC. The entire variable domain, with the rest obtained from reference TRBV9 and TRBJ2-1, is as follows: DSGVTQTPKHLITATGQRVTLRCSPRSGDLSVYWYQQSLDQGLQFLIQYYNGEERAKGNILERFSAQQFPDLHSELNLSSLELGDSALYFCASSVVSLGQAYNEQFFGPGTRLTVL.

The chain employs TRBV15 and TRBJ2-1; 10 positions match TRBD1. Germline CDR1 reads LNHNV; CDR2 reads YYDKDF (reference sequence). Unmatched junction bases numbered 13, after V lost 9 bases and J lost 8 bases. CDR3 length equals 15 residues. CDR3 sequence: CATSAGTGVNYEQFF. The CDR3 bases are TGTGCCACGAGCGCCGGGACAGGGGTTAATTATGAGCAGTTCTTC.

This clone appeared a single time. The chain joins TRBV5-5 to TRBJ2-7, with D maybe TRBD2 (5 bases). V was trimmed by 4 bases and J by 3 bases, leaving 8 bases between them. Germline-derived CDR1 and CDR2 are SGHKS and YYEKEE (reference sequence). This CDR3 has 12 residues. CDR3 DNA sequence: TGTGCCAGCAGCAGCGAGGGCTACGAGCAGTACTTC. It codes for CASSSEGYEQYF.

V gene TRBV5-5 combines with J gene TRBJ1-4; perhaps TRBD1 as D (5 bases). Germline values: CDR1 SGHKS, CDR2 YYEKEE (reference sequence). With 5 bases removed from V and 4 bases from J, the gap between germline ends came to 9 bases. There are 13 residues in the CDR3. The DNA of the CDR3 is TGTGCCAGCAGGGGGGACTTTAATGAAAAACTGTTTTTT. Translated, it gives CASRGDFNEKLFF.

The rearrangement links TRBV12-5 to TRBJ1-1, with no clear D. The CDR3 extends over 13 amino acids. The germline V gene has CDR1 LGHNT and CDR2 FRNRAP. V lost 9 bases to trimming and J lost 0 bases, with 11 bases between them. The DNA of the CDR3 is TGTGCTAGCCACCAGGACTTGAACACTGAAGCTTTCTTT. As protein: CASHQDLNTEAFF. The full variable domain, with the rest looked up from reference TRBV12-5 and TRBJ1-1, is DARVTQTPRHKVTEMGQEVTMRCQPILGHNTVFWYRQTMMQGLELLAYFRNRAPLDDSGMPKDRFSAEMPDATLATLKIQPSEPRDSAVYFCASHQDLNTEAFFGQGTRLTVV.

This chain connects TRBV19 to TRBJ2-4, with 10 bases fitting TRBD1. The CDR3 is 17 residues long. The germline CDR1 and CDR2 sequences are LNHDA and SQIVND (reference sequence). Germline trimming cut 3 bases from V and 1 base from J; bases unmatched to any gene: 6. The CDR3, as DNA: TGTGCCAGTAGTATGGGGTGGGGACAGGGGGCCAAAAACATTCAGTACTTC. Protein sequence: CASSMGWGQGAKNIQYF.

The sample holds one count of this clone. The chain links TRBV5-1 to TRBJ1-3; 8 nucleotides agree with TRBD1. Trimming cost V 0 bases and J 0 bases; bases outside gene matches: 5. Germline V gene data show CDR1 as SGHRS and CDR2 as YFSETQ. There are 17 residues in the CDR3. The CDR3 protein is CASSLEGTGHSGNTIYF. Written as DNA, the CDR3 is TGCGCCAGCAGCTTGGAGGGGACAGGCCACTCTGGAAACACCATATATTTT.

This clone has a handful of counts. The rearrangement joins TRBV5-4 to TRBJ2-6, with TRBD1 matching 8 bases. J was trimmed by 3 bases and V by 7 bases; bases with no gene match: 12. Germline CDR1 is SGHNT and CDR2 is YYREEE (reference sequence). The CDR3 is 17 amino acids. The CDR3 loop reads CASGPGQVIGGANVLTF. CDR3 nucleotide sequence: TGTGCCAGCGGACCGGGACAGGTGATTGGTGGGGCCAACGTCCTGACTTTC.

The chain couples TRBV5-1 to TRBJ2-2; the match to TRBD2 covers 13 bases. The V segment lost 4 bases and the J segment 8 bases; nucleotides outside the gene matches: 8. CDR3 size: 16 residues. Germline values: CDR1 SGHRS, CDR2 YFSETQ. The CDR3 sequence is CASSITSGRAKGELFF. In DNA form, the CDR3 reads TGCGCCAGCAGCATAACTAGCGGGAGGGCCAAGGGGGAGCTGTTTTTT.

On this clone: Germline and junction disagree at one end, which may indicate a read error. The rearrangement links TRBV18 to TRBJ2-7; 9 bases align to TRBD1. Germline V gene sequence: CDR1 KGHSH, CDR2 LQKENI. This CDR3 is 15 amino acids long. The CDR3 spells CASSSPGQGNYEQYF. The CDR3 coding sequence is TGTGCCAGCTCATCACCGGGACAGGGTAACTACGAGCAGTACTTC.

The V and J genes are TRBV29-1 and TRBJ2-1, with 9 positions matching TRBD2. The ends lost 8 bases at V and 6 bases at J; junction bases unmatched: 5. The CDR3 consists of 12 residues. CDR1 and CDR2 from the germline V gene are SQVTM and ANQGSEA. CDR3 in amino acids: CSCGRAANEQFF. In nucleotides, the CDR3 is TGCAGCTGCGGGAGGGCCGCCAATGAGCAGTTCTTC.

This sequence joins TRBV18 and TRBJ1-4; TRBD1 aligns across 7 bases. Germline V gene lookup returns CDR1 KGHSH and CDR2 LQKENI. The CDR3 sequence is 13 residues long. Trimming took 3 bases from V and 6 from J; bases not matched to a gene: 1. Here the CDR3 reads CASSPGTDEKLFF. CDR3 bases: TGTGCCAGCTCACCCGGGACAGATGAAAAACTGTTTTTT. Full variable domain (rest looked up from reference TRBV18 and TRBJ1-4): NAGVMQNPRHLVRRRGQEARLRCSPMKGHSHVYWYRQLPEEGLKFMVYLQKENIIDESGMPKERFSAEFPKEGPSILRIQQVVRGDSAAYFCASSPGTDEKLFFGSGTQLSVL.

J is TRBJ1-1 and V is TRBV27; D gene uncertain. The V end lost 6 bases, the J end lost 1 base, and 15 bases lay between the germline ends. The germline V gene has CDR1 MNHEY and CDR2 SMNVEV (reference sequence). The CDR3 has 15 amino acids. CDR3 protein: CASRLAGRANTEAFF. CDR3 DNA: TGTGCCAGCAGACTAGCGGGCAGAGCGAACACTGAAGCTTTCTTT.

The V call is TRBV2, the J call TRBJ1-4; TRBD1 might be the D (6 bases). The CDR3 has 12 amino acids. Looked up from germline, CDR1 is SNHLY and CDR2 is FYNNEI. Trimming cost V 5 bases and J 11 bases, with 12 bases left between them. The CDR3 spells CASSWDTPKLFF. CDR3 sequence (DNA): TGTGCCAGCAGTTGGGACACCCCCAAACTGTTTTTT.

The chain recombines TRBV7-3 with TRBJ1-2; TRBD1 matches 11 bases. Germline V gene sequence: CDR1 SGHTA, CDR2 FQGTGA. The J segment lost 8 bases and the V segment lost 2 bases, leaving 4 bases of the junction unmatched. The CDR3 runs to 14 residues. The CDR3 sequence: CASSLDGTGGGYTF. DNA for the CDR3: TGTGCCAGCAGCTTAGACGGGACAGGGGGAGGCTACACCTTC.

The rearrangement links TRBV3-1 (or the pseudogene TRBV3-2) to TRBJ2-5, with 7 bases aligning to TRBD2. The V gene's germline CDR1 is LGHDT and CDR2 YNNKEL (reference sequence). The CDR3 extends over 14 amino acids. The trim removed 3 bases at V and 3 bases at J, leaving 4 bases unmatched. The CDR3 region is CASSHPRGKETQYF. The CDR3, as DNA: TGTGCCAGCAGCCACCCGCGGGGGAAAGAGACCCAGTACTTC.

The rearrangement links TRBV9 to TRBJ2-7; D is possibly TRBD2 (6 bases). V gave up 0 bases and J gave up 3 bases, with 10 bases separating them. Germline values: CDR1 SGDLS, CDR2 YYNGEE. The CDR3 contains 14 residues. This CDR3 reads CASSVGLGGYEQYF. Written as DNA, the CDR3 is TGTGCCAGCAGCGTAGGACTGGGGGGCTACGAGCAGTACTTC.